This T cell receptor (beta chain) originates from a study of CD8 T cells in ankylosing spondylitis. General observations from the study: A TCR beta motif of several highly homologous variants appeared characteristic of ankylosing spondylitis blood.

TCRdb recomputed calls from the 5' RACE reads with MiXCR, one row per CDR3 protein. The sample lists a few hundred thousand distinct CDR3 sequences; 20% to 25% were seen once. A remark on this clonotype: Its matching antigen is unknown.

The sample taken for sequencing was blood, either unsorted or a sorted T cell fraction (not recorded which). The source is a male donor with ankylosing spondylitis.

CDR3 amino acids: CASSRSASGGSGDTQYF. In DNA, the CDR3 is TGCGCCAGCAGCCGCTCTGCCAGCGGGGGGAGCGGAGATACGCAGTATTTT. The chain carries TRBV5-1 and TRBJ2-3; the match to TRBD2 covers 9 bases. The CDR3 covers 17 residues. CDR1 is SGHRS and CDR2 is YFSETQ in the germline V gene. Trimming took 4 bases from V and 5 from J; bases not matched to a gene: 14.